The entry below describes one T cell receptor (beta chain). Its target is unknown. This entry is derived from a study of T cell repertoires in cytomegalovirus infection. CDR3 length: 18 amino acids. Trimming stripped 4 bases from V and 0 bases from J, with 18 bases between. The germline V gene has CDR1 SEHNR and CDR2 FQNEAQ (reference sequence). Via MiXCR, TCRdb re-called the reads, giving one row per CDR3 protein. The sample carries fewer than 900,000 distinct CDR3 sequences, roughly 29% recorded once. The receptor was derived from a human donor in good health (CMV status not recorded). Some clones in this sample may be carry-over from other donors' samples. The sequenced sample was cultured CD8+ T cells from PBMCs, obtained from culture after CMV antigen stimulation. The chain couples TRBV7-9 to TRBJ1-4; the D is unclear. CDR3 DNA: TGTGCCAGCAGCTCCTCTAAGACGGGCCCGGCAACTAATGAAAAACTGTTTTTT. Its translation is CASSSSKTGPATNEKLFF.